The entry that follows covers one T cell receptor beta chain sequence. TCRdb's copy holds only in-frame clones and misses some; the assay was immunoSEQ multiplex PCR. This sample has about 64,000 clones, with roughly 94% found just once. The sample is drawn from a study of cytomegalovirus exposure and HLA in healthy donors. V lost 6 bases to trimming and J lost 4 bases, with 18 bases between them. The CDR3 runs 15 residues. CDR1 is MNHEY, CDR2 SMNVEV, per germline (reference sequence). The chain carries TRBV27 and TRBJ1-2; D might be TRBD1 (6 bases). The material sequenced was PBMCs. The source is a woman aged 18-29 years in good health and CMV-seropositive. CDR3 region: CASRPFRGLGYGYTF. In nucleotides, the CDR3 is TGTGCCAGCAGACCCTTCAGGGGCCTCGGCTATGGCTACACCTTC.